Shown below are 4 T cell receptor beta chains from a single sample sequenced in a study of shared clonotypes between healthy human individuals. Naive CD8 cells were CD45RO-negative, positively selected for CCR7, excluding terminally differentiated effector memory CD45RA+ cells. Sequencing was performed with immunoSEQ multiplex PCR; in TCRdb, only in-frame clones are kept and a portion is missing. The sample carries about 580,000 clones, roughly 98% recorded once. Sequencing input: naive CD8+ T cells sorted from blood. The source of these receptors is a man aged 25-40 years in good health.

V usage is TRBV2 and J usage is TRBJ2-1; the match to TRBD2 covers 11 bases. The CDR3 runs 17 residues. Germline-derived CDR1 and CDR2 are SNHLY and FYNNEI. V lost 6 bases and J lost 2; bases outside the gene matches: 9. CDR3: CASSPGAGLAAYNEQFF. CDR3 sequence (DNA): TGTGCCAGCAGCCCTGGAGCGGGACTAGCGGCCTACAATGAGCAGTTCTTC. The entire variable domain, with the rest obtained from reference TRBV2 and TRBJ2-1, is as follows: EPEVTQTPSHQVTQMGQEVILRCVPISNHLYFYWYRQILGQKVEFLVSFYNNEISEKSEIFDDQFSVERPDGSNFTLKIRSTKLEDSAMYFCASSPGAGLAAYNEQFFGPGTRLTVL.

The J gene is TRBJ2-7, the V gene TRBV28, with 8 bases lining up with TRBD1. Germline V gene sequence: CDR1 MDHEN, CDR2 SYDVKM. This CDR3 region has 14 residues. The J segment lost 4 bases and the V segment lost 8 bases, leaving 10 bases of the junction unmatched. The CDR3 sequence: CASGSMTGDYEQYF. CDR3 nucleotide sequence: TGTGCCAGCGGGTCCATGACAGGGGATTACGAGCAGTACTTC.

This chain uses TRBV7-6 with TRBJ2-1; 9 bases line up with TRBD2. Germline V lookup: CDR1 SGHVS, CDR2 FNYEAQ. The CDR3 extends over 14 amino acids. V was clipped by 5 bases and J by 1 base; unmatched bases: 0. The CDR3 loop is CASSGLASYNEQFF. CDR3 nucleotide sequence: TGTGCCAGCAGCGGACTAGCGTCCTACAATGAGCAGTTCTTC. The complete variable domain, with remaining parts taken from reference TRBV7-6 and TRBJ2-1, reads GAGVSQSPRYKVTKRGQDVALRCDPISGHVSLYWYRQALGQGPEFLTYFNYEAQQDKSGLPNDRFSAERPEGSISTLTIQRTEQRDSAMYRCASSGLASYNEQFFGPGTRLTVL.

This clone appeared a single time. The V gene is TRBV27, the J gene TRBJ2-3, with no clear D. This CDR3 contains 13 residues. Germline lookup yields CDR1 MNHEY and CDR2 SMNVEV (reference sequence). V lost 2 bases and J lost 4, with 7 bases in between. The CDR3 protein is CASSLQTPDTQYF. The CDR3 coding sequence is TGTGCCAGCAGTTTACAGACCCCAGATACGCAGTATTTT.